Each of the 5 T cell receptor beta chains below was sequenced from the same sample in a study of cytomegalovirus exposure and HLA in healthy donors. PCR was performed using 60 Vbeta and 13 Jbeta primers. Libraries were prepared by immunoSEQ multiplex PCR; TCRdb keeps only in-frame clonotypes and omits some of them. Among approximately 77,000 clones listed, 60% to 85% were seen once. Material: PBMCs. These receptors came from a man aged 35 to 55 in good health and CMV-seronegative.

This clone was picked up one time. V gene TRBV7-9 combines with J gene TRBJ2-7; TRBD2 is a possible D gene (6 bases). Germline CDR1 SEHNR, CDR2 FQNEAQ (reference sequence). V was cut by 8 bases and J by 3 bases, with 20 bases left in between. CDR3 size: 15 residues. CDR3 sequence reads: CASSQVEGRIYEQYF. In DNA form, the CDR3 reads TGTGCCAGCTCCCAAGTGGAGGGACGAATCTACGAGCAGTACTTC.

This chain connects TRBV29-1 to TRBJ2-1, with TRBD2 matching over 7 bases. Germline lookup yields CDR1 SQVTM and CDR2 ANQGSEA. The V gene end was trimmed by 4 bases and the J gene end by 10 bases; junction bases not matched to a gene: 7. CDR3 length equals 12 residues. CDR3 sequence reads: CSVGLTSAEQFF. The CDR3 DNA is TGCAGCGTTGGACTTACTAGCGCCGAGCAGTTCTTC.

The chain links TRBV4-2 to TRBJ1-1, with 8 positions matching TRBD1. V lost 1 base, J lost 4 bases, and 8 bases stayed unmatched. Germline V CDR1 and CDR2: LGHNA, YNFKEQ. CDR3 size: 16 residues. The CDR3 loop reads CASSQVQGGEPTEAFF. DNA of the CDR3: TGTGCCAGCAGCCAAGTACAGGGGGGGGAACCCACTGAAGCTTTCTTT.

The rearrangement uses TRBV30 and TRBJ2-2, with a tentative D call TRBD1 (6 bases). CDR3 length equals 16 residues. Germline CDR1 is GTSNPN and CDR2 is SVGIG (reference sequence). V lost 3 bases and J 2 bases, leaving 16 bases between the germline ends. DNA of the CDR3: TGTGCCTGGAGGAGCAAACGCAGGGGTAACACCGGGGAGCTGTTTTTT. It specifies CAWRSKRRGNTGELFF.

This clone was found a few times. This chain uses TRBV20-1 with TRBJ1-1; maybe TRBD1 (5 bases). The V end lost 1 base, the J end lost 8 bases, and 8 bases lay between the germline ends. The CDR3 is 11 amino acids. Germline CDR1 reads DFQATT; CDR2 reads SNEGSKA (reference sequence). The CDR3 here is CSARGQGEAFF. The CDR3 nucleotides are TGCAGTGCTAGAGGCCAGGGAGAAGCTTTCTTT.